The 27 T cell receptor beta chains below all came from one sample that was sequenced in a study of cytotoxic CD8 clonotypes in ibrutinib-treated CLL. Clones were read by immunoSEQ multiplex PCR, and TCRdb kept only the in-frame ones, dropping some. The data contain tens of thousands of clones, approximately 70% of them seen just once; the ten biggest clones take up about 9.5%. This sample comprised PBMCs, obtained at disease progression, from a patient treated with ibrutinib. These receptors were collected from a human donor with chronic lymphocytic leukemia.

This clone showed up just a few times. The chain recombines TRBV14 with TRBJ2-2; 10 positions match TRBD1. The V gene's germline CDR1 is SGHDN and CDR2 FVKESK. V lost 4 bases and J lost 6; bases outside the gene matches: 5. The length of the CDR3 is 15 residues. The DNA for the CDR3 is TGTGCCAGCAGCCGACCGACAGGGGGCCCCGGGGAGCTGTTTTTT. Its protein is CASSRPTGGPGELFF.

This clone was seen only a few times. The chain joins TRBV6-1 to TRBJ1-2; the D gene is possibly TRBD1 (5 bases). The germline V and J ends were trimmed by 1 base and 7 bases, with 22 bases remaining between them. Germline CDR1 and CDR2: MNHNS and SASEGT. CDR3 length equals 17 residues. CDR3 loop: CASSEVESGQGIGGYTF. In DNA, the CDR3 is TGTGCCAGCAGTGAAGTCGAGTCGGGCCAGGGAATAGGTGGCTACACCTTC.

Here the CDR3 reads CASSFGSAGETQYF. CDR3 DNA sequence: TGCGCCAGCAGCTTTGGTTCTGCGGGAGAGACCCAGTACTTC. This sequence joins TRBV5-1 and TRBJ2-5; a weak D match, TRBD2 (5 bases). Germline CDR1 and CDR2: SGHRS and YFSETQ. V was pared by 2 bases and J by 4 bases, with 12 bases between. The CDR3 covers 14 residues.

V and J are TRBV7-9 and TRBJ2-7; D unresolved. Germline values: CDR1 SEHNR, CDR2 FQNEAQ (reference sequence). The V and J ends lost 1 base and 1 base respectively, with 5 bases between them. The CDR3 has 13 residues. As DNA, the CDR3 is TGTGCCAGCAGCTTAGGACGATCCTACGAGCAGTACTTC. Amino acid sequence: CASSLGRSYEQYF.

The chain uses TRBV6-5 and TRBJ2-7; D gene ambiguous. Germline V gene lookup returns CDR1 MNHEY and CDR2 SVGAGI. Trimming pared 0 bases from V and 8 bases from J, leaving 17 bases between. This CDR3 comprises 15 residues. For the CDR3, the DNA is TGTGCCAGCAGTTACTCCAATCGAGGTGGAGACCAGCAGTACTTC. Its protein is CASSYSNRGGDQQYF.

In DNA form, the CDR3 reads TGTGCCAGCAGCTTAGATACCGGCCTAACCTACGAGCAGTACTTC. Translation gives CASSLDTGLTYEQYF. The gene calls are TRBV11-2 and TRBJ2-7, with unresolved D. The CDR3 is made up of 15 amino acids. V was clipped by 0 bases and J by 2 bases, with 11 bases between them. The germline CDR1 and CDR2 sequences are SGHAT and FQNNGV.

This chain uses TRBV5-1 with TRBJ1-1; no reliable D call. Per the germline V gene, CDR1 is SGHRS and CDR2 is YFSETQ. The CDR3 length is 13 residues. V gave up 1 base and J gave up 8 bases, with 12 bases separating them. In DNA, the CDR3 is TGCGCCAGCAGCTTGTCAGGCTGGAGGGAAGCTTTCTTT. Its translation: CASSLSGWREAFF.

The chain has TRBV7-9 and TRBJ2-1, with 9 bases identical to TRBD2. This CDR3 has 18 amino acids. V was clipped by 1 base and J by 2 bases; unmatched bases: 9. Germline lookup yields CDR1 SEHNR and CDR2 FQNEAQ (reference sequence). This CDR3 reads CASSLVSFGGGAYNEQFF. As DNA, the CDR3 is TGTGCCAGCAGCTTAGTATCTTTCGGCGGGGGGGCCTACAATGAGCAGTTCTTC.

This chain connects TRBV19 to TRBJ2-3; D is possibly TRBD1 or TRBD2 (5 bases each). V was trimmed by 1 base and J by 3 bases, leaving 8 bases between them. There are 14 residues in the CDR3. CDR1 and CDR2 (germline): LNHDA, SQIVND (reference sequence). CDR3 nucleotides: TGTGCCAGTAGTATAGGGGGGAGAACAGATACGCAGTATTTT. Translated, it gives CASSIGGRTDTQYF.

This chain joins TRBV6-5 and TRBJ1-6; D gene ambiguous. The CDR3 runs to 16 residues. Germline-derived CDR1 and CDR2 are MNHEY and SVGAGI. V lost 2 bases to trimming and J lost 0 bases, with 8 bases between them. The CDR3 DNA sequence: TGTGCCAGCAGTTACCATCCCCTCTCCTATAATTCACCCCTCCACTTT. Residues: CASSYHPLSYNSPLHF.

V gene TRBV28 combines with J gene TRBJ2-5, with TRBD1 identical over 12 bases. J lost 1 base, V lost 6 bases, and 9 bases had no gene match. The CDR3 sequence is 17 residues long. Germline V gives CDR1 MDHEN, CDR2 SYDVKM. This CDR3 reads CASRPPPGQGAQETQYF. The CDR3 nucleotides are TGTGCCAGCAGGCCCCCTCCGGGACAGGGGGCCCAAGAGACCCAGTACTTC.

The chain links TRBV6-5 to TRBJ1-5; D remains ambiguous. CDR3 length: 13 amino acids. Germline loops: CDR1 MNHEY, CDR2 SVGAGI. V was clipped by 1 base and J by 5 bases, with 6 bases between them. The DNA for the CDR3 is TGTGCCAGCAGTTACTATATGGATCAGCCCCAGCATTTT. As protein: CASSYYMDQPQHF.

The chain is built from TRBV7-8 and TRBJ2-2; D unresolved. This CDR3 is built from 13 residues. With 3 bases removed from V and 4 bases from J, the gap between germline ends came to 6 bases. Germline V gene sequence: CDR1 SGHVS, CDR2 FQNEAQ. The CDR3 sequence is CASSFASTGELFF. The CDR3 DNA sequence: TGTGCCAGCAGCTTTGCTAGCACCGGGGAGCTGTTTTTT.

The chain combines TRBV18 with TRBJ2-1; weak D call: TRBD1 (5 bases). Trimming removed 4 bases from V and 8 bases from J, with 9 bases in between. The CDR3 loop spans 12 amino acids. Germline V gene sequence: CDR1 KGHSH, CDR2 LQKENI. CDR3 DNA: TGTGCCAGCTCACAGGGGTCAGATGAGCAGTTCTTC. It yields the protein CASSQGSDEQFF.

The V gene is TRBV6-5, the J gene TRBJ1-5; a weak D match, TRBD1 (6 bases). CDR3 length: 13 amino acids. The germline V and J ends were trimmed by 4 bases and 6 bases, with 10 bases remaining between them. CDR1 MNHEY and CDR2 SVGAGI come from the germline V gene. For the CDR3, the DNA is TGTGCCAGCAGTTGGGGGGCGAGTCAGCCCCAGCATTTT. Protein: CASSWGASQPQHF.

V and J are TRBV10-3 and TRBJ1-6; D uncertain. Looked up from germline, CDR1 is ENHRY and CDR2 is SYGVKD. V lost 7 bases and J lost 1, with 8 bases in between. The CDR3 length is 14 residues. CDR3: CAITDGSYNSPLHF. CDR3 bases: TGTGCCATCACGGATGGTTCCTATAATTCACCCCTCCACTTT.

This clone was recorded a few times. The DNA of the CDR3 is TGTGCCAGCAGTGCCTTCTCCGGGACAGGGGGTAATTCTTCACCCCTCCACTTT. Translation gives CASSAFSGTGGNSSPLHF. The chain uses TRBV25-1 and TRBJ1-6; 11 nucleotides match TRBD1. Germline V gives CDR1 MGHDK, CDR2 SYGVNS. The CDR3 sequence is 18 residues long. J lost 9 bases, V lost 4 bases, and 14 bases had no gene match.

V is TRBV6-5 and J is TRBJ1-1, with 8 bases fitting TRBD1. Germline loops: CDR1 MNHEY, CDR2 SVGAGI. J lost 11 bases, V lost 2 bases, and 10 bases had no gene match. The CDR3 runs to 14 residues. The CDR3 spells CASSYMTGERKAFF. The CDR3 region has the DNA TGTGCCAGCAGTTACATGACAGGGGAGAGGAAGGCTTTCTTT.

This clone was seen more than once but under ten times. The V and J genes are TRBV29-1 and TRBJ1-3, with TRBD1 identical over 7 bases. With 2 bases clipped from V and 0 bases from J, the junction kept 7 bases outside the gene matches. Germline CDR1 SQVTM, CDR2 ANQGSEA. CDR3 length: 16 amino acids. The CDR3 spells CSVESTGEGSGNTIYF. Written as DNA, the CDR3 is TGCAGCGTTGAAAGTACAGGGGAAGGCTCTGGAAACACCATATATTTT.

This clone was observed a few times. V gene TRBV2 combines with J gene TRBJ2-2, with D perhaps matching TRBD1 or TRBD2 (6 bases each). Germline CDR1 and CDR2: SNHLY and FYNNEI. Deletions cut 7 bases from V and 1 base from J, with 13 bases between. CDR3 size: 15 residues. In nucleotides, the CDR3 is TGTGCCAGCAAGGTTGCGGGACAGAACACCGGGGAGCTGTTTTTT. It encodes CASKVAGQNTGELFF.

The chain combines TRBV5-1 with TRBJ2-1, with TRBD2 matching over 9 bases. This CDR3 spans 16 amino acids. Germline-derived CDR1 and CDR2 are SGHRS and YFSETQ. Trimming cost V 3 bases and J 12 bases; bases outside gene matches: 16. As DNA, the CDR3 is TGCGCCAGCAGCTCATTAGCGGGGGACTTTACTGAGGGGCAGTTCTTC. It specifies CASSSLAGDFTEGQFF.

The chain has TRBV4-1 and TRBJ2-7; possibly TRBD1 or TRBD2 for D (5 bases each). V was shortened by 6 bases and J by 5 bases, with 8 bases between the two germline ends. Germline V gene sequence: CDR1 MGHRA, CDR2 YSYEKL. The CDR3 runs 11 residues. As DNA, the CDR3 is TGCGCCAGCAGAGGGACGGACGAGCAGTACTTC. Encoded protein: CASRGTDEQYF.

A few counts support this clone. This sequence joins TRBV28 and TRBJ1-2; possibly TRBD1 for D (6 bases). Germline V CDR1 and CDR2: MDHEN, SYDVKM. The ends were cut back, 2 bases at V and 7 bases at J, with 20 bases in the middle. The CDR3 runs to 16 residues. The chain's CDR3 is CASSLQGPDSGVGYTF. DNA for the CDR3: TGTGCCAGCAGTTTACAGGGGCCGGACTCGGGAGTTGGCTACACCTTC.

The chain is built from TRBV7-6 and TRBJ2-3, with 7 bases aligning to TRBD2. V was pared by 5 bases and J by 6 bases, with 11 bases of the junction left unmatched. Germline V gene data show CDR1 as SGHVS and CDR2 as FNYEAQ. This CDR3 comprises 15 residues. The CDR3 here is CASSLRGGSVDTQYF. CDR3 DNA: TGTGCCAGCAGCCTCCGGGGCGGGAGTGTGGATACGCAGTATTTT.

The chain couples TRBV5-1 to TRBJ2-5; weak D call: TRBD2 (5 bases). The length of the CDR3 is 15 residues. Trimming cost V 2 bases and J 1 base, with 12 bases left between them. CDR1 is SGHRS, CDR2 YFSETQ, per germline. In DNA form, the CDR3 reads TGCGCCAGCAGCTTCGTAGTAGCGAGCCAAGAGACCCAGTACTTC. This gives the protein CASSFVVASQETQYF.

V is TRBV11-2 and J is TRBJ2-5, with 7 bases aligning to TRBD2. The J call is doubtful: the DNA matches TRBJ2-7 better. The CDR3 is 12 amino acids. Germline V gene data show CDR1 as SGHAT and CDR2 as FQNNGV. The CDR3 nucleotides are TGTGCCAGCACCGGACTAGGCTACGAGCAGTACTTC. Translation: CASTGLGYEQYF.

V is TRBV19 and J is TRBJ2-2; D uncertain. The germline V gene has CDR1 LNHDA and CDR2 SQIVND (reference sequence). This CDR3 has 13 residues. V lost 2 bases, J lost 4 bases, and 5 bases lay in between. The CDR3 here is CASSIKVTGELFF. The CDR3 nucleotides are TGTGCCAGTAGTATAAAGGTCACCGGGGAGCTGTTTTTT.